This T cell receptor (beta chain) stems from a study of shared clonotypes between healthy human individuals. Between the trimmed V and J ends, which lost 2 bases and 6 bases, there was a span of 10 bases. This CDR3 spans 13 amino acids. Germline loops: CDR1 GTSNPN, CDR2 SVGIG (reference sequence). Measured with immunoSEQ multiplex PCR; TCRdb has only the in-frame clones, and not every one. The sample yields millions of clones, 80% to 95% seen once. This receptor was identified in a man aged 18 to 35 in good health. Some clones in this sample may be carry-over from other donors' samples. The chain carries TRBV30 and TRBJ1-4; tentative D call: TRBD1 (6 bases). Specimen: naive CD4+ T cells from PBMCs. Described subset: CD45RA+ positively selected. CDR3 DNA: TGTGCCTGGAGTACGGGGGCTTATGAAAAACTGTTTTTT. Translated: CAWSTGAYEKLFF.